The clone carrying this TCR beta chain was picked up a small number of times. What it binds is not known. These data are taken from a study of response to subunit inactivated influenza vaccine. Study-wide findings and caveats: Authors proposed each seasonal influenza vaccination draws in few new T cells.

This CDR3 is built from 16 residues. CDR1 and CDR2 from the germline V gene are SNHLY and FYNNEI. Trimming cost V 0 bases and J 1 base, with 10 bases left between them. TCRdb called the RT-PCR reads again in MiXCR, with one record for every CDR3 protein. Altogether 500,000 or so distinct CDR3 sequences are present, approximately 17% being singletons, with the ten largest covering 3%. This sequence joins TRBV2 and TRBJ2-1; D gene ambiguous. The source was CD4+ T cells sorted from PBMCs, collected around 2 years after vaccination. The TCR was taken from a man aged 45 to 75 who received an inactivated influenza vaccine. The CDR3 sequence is CASSEAPPGSYNEQFF. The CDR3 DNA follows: TGTGCCAGCAGTGAAGCGCCTCCGGGTTCCTACAATGAGCAGTTCTTC.